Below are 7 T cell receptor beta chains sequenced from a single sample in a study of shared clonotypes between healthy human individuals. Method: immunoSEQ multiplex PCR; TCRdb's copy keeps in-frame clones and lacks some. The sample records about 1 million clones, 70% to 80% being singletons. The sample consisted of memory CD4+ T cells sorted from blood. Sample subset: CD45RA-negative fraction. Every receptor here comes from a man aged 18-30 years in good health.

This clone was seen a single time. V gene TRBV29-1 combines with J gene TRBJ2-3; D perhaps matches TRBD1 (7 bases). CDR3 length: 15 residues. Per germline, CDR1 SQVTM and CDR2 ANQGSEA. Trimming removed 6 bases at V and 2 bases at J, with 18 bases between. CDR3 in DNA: TGCAGCGTGGGGGGACAGCCTTCCCCCACAGATACGCAGTATTTT. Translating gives CSVGGQPSPTDTQYF.

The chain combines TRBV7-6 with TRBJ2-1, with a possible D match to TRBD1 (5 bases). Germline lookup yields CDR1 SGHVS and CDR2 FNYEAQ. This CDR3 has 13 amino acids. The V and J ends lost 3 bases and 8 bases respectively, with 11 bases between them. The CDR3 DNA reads TGTGCCAGCAGCTTCAGGGTGAGCGATGAGCAGTTCTTC. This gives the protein CASSFRVSDEQFF.

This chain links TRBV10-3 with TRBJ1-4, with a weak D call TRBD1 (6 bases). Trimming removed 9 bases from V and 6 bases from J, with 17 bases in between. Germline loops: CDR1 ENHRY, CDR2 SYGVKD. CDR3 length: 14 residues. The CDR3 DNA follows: TGTGCCATAAACGAGTTCGCAGGGGATGAAAAACTGTTTTTT. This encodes CAINEFAGDEKLFF.

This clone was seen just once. CDR3 amino acids: CASSESGLARYEQYF. CDR3 nucleotide sequence: TGTGCCAGCAGTGAGTCTGGACTAGCGAGGTACGAGCAGTACTTC. The chain carries TRBV2 and TRBJ2-7; TRBD2 matches 9 bases. The J segment lost 4 bases and the V segment lost 3 bases, leaving 7 bases of the junction unmatched. CDR3 size: 15 residues. CDR1 SNHLY and CDR2 FYNNEI come from the germline V gene.

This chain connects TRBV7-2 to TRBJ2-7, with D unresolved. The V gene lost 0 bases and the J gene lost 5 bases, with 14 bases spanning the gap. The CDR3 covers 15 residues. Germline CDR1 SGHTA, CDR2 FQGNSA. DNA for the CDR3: TGTGCCAGCAGCTTAGCGAAGGCCCGGAGCCACGAGCAGTACTTC. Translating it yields CASSLAKARSHEQYF.

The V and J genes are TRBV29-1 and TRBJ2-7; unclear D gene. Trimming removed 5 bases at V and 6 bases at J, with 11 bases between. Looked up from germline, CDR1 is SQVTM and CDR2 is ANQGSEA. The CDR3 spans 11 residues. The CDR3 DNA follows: TGCAGCGTTTCGGAACCTGGCGAGCAGTACTTC. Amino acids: CSVSEPGEQYF.

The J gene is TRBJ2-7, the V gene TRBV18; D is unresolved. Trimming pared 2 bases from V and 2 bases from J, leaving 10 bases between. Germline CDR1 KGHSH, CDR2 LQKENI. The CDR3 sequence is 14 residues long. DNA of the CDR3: TGTGCCAGCTCACCAGGACGTTCCCCCTACGAGCAGTACTTC. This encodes CASSPGRSPYEQYF. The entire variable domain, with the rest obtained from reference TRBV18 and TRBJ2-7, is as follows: NAGVMQNPRHLVRRRGQEARLRCSPMKGHSHVYWYRQLPEEGLKFMVYLQKENIIDESGMPKERFSAEFPKEGPSILRIQQVVRGDSAAYFCASSPGRSPYEQYFGPGTRLTVT.